Below are 18 T cell receptor beta chains sequenced from a single sample in a study of patients and donors after allogeneic stem cell transplantation. One entry per CDR3 protein, called by TCRdb with MiXCR from the RT-PCR reads. Among about 410,000 distinct CDR3 sequences listed, around 16% were seen once. The specimen sequenced was blood, either unsorted or a sorted T cell fraction (not recorded which). The origin of the receptors is a human donor who was either an allogeneic HSCT recipient or a stem cell or donor lymphocyte infusion donor (not recorded which). It is not recorded whose cells these are; they may come from a transplant donor.

The chain links TRBV20-1 to TRBJ2-4; maybe TRBD1 (6 bases). The germline V gene encodes CDR1 DFQATT and CDR2 SNEGSKA (reference sequence). The CDR3 has 14 amino acids. Trimming took 3 bases from V and 3 from J, leaving 12 bases between them. The CDR3 reads CSASVQGSKNIQYF. The CDR3 DNA follows: TGCAGTGCTAGTGTACAGGGAAGCAAAAACATTCAGTACTTC.

A single count supports this clonotype. The chain carries TRBV5-6 and TRBJ2-1; possibly TRBD1 for D (6 bases). Germline V gene lookup returns CDR1 SGHDT and CDR2 YYEEEE. The CDR3 totals 12 residues. Trimming removed 4 bases from V and 6 bases from J, with 8 bases in between. The CDR3 coding sequence is TGTGCCAGCAGCGTGACAGGCAATGAGCAGTTCTTC. Its protein product is CASSVTGNEQFF.

This clonotype was counted between two and nine times. V usage is TRBV24-1 and J usage is TRBJ2-5; D is unresolved. Per the germline V gene, CDR1 is KGHDR and CDR2 is SFDVKD. V shed 7 bases and J shed 7 bases, with 12 bases lying between them. The CDR3 sequence is 12 residues long. The CDR3 here is CATRAGDGTQYF. CDR3 DNA: TGTGCCACCAGGGCAGGTGATGGGACCCAGTACTTC.

A few counts support this clonotype. The gene calls are TRBV6-6 and TRBJ1-1; D is uncertain. V gave up 8 bases and J gave up 3 bases, with 10 bases separating them. Germline CDR1 and CDR2: MNHNY and SVGAGI (reference sequence). The CDR3 has 12 amino acids. The CDR3 loop reads CASWRADTEAFF. CDR3 sequence (DNA): TGTGCCAGCTGGAGGGCGGACACTGAAGCTTTCTTT.

V gene TRBV11-2 combines with J gene TRBJ2-1; TRBD2 matches at 14 bases. Trimming cost V 9 bases and J 7 bases; bases outside gene matches: 8. This CDR3 has 15 residues. The germline V gene encodes CDR1 SGHAT and CDR2 FQNNGV. CDR3 nucleotides: TGTGCCAGTTGGGGACTAGCGGGAGAGGGGAATGAGCAGTTCTTC. Translated, it gives CASWGLAGEGNEQFF.

This clonotype was seen a handful of times. The CDR3 nucleotides read TGTGCCAGCAGCTTAGATTGGAGGACCCGCGGAGACAAAAACATTCAGTACTTC. It translates to CASSLDWRTRGDKNIQYF. The rearrangement links TRBV11-2 to TRBJ2-4, with D possibly being TRBD2 (5 bases). The germline V gene has CDR1 SGHAT and CDR2 FQNNGV. V lost 0 bases and J 3 bases, leaving 18 bases between the germline ends. The CDR3 is 18 residues long.

The rearrangement joins TRBV7-8 to TRBJ1-4; 8 nucleotides line up with TRBD1. The V gene end was trimmed by 5 bases and the J gene end by 10 bases; junction bases not matched to a gene: 15. The germline gives CDR1 SGHVS, CDR2 FQNEAQ. There are 16 residues in the CDR3. In DNA form, the CDR3 reads TGTGCCAGCAGCCCCCCCCTACGGGACAGGTTGAGAAAACTGTTTTTT. It translates to CASSPPLRDRLRKLFF.

There are a few counts of this clonotype. The DNA of the CDR3 is TGTGCCAGCAGGGACTCCGGGACAGGGGACTACGAGCAGTACTTC. Translating gives CASRDSGTGDYEQYF. The chain uses TRBV5-6 and TRBJ2-7; 10 bases are shared with TRBD1. V dropped 5 bases and J dropped 3; count of bases not matched to a gene: 8. This CDR3 has 15 amino acids. Per the germline V gene, CDR1 is SGHDT and CDR2 is YYEEEE. The full variable domain, rest sourced from reference TRBV5-6 and TRBJ2-7, is DAGVTQSPTHLIKTRGQQVTLRCSPKSGHDTVSWYQQALGQGPQFIFQYYEEEERQRGNFPDRFSGHQFPNYSSELNVNALLLGDSALYLCASRDSGTGDYEQYFGPGTRLTVT.

The chain combines TRBV19 with TRBJ2-2, with TRBD1 matching over 10 bases. V shed 4 bases, J shed 1 base, and the junction held 3 bases outside the gene matches. Germline V CDR1 and CDR2: LNHDA, SQIVND (reference sequence). The CDR3 has 16 amino acids. CDR3 sequence reads: CASSRGDRGNTGELFF. The DNA of the CDR3 is TGTGCCAGTAGTAGGGGGGACAGGGGGAACACCGGGGAGCTGTTTTTT.

This clonotype occurred a few times. The CDR3 loop is CASSIRTTYETQYF. In nucleotides, the CDR3 is TGTGCCAGTAGTATAAGGACTACTTACGAGACCCAGTACTTC. The chain has TRBV19 and TRBJ2-5; D might be TRBD2 (6 bases). V was shortened by 2 bases and J by 5 bases, with 12 bases between the two germline ends. This CDR3 is built from 14 residues. CDR1 is LNHDA, CDR2 SQIVND, per germline (reference sequence).

The genes are TRBV6-1 and TRBJ1-5; no clear D. Trimming cost V 0 bases and J 0 bases, with 15 bases left between them. Per germline, CDR1 MNHNS and CDR2 SASEGT. The CDR3 is made up of 18 amino acids. The CDR3 DNA reads as TGTGCCAGCAGTGAAGCATCGACGGGAAGCCATAGCAATCAGCCCCAGCATTTT. Translation gives CASSEASTGSHSNQPQHF.

This clonotype was seen more than once but under ten times. The chain is built from TRBV6-1 and TRBJ1-2; D may be TRBD1 (5 bases). CDR1 and CDR2 from the germline V gene are MNHNS and SASEGT. Between the trimmed V and J ends, which lost 6 bases and 2 bases, there was a span of 10 bases. The length of the CDR3 is 13 residues. The CDR3 reads CASSHGANYGYTF. In nucleotides, the CDR3 is TGTGCCAGCAGCCACGGGGCCAACTATGGCTACACCTTC.

This chain links TRBV11-2 with TRBJ2-1; D is tentatively TRBD1 or TRBD2 (6 bases each). This CDR3 has 18 amino acids. Deletions cut 8 bases from V and 5 bases from J, with 28 bases between. Germline CDR1 and CDR2: SGHAT and FQNNGV. CDR3 residues: CASLPSKASIGGHNEQFF. CDR3 sequence (DNA): TGTGCCAGCTTACCCTCCAAAGCTTCCATCGGGGGCCACAATGAGCAGTTCTTC.

This chain links TRBV20-1 with TRBJ1-3; D unresolved. Germline CDR1 is DFQATT and CDR2 is SNEGSKA (reference sequence). This CDR3 contains 16 residues. Trimming shortened V by 8 bases and J by 0 bases, and 20 bases separated the two germline ends. The CDR3 loop reads CSCYTPGLLSGNTIYF. The CDR3, as DNA: TGCAGTTGCTATACTCCGGGTCTCCTCTCTGGAAACACCATATATTTT.

The CDR3 nucleotides are TGTGCCAGCAGCTTAGGTCACAACAAGGTCTATGGCTACACCTTC. This codes for CASSLGHNKVYGYTF. The V call is TRBV7-3, the J call TRBJ1-2; no firm D call. Germline values: CDR1 SGHTA, CDR2 FQGTGA. Trimming pared 2 bases from V and 4 bases from J, leaving 14 bases between. There are 15 residues in the CDR3.

This clonotype occurred a few times. The CDR3 spells CASAKAGGLFDEQFF. As DNA, the CDR3 is TGCGCCAGCGCGAAAGCGGGAGGCCTCTTCGATGAGCAGTTCTTC. The chain couples TRBV5-1 to TRBJ2-1; 9 bases are a match to TRBD2. J was trimmed by 8 bases and V by 7 bases; bases with no gene match: 13. CDR3 length: 15 amino acids. Per germline, CDR1 SGHRS and CDR2 YFSETQ.

This clonotype was seen more than once but under ten times. This chain uses TRBV27 with TRBJ1-1; D unresolved. Trimming shortened V by 10 bases and J by 6 bases, and 21 bases separated the two germline ends. CDR3 length equals 14 residues. Germline V gene data show CDR1 as MNHEY and CDR2 as SMNVEV (reference sequence). DNA for the CDR3: TGTGCCACGACGCCAATCGATCAAGGGCCTGAAGCTTTCTTT. This gives the protein CATTPIDQGPEAFF.

The chain carries TRBV7-9 and TRBJ1-1; TRBD1 matches at 8 bases. The CDR3 has 12 residues. The V gene end was trimmed by 2 bases and the J gene end by 10 bases; junction bases not matched to a gene: 3. Germline V gene lookup returns CDR1 SEHNR and CDR2 FQNEAQ (reference sequence). The DNA for the CDR3 is TGTGCCAGCAGCTTACTCGACAGGGGAGCTTTCTTT. Its translation: CASSLLDRGAFF.